One sample yielded the 18 T cell receptor beta chains listed below, sequenced in a study of early stage breast cancer tumors. Measured with immunoSEQ multiplex PCR; TCRdb has only the in-frame clones, and not every one. The sample shows under 45,000 clones, about two thirds of them seen only once. Material: blood. All receptors come from a person aged 45 to 59 with breast cancer.

The rearrangement links TRBV12-5 to TRBJ1-5; D is unclear. Trimming left V 8 bases short and J 0 bases short, with 8 bases between. CDR3 length equals 13 residues. The germline V gene has CDR1 LGHNT and CDR2 FRNRAP. The CDR3 bases are TGTGCTAGTACGGGAGGTAGCAATCAGCCCCAGCATTTT. It is translated as CASTGGSNQPQHF.

Only a few counts were recorded for this clone. The chain combines TRBV9 with TRBJ2-1; 12 nucleotides agree with TRBD2. The V segment lost 4 bases and the J segment 9 bases; nucleotides outside the gene matches: 8. CDR1 and CDR2 from the germline V gene are SGDLS and YYNGEE. The CDR3 totals 15 residues. This chain's CDR3 is CASSPPSGRAGEQFF. In nucleotides, the CDR3 is TGTGCCAGCAGCCCTCCTAGCGGGAGGGCCGGTGAGCAGTTCTTC.

The chain is built from TRBV6-1 and TRBJ1-1, with D possibly TRBD1 on 6 matching bases. The CDR3 covers 14 residues. The V gene's germline CDR1 is MNHNS and CDR2 SASEGT. The V end lost 1 base, the J end lost 5 bases, and 11 bases lay between the germline ends. DNA for the CDR3: TGTGCCAGCAGTGAAGACAGGGACGGAACTGAAGCTTTCTTT. Its translation is CASSEDRDGTEAFF.

The CDR3 region has the DNA TGTGCCAGTAGGAGTTCCCTCAGGAGCAATCAGCCCCAGCATTTT. Its protein product is CASRSSLRSNQPQHF. The chain has TRBV19 and TRBJ1-5; D gene unclear. V gave up 6 bases and J gave up 1 base, with 13 bases separating them. The CDR3 has 15 residues. Germline V gene lookup returns CDR1 LNHDA and CDR2 SQIVND (reference sequence).

The rearrangement links TRBV19 to TRBJ1-5; 7 positions match TRBD1. V lost 6 bases to trimming and J lost 7 bases; unmatched junction nucleotides: 9. Per germline, CDR1 LNHDA and CDR2 SQIVND (reference sequence). The CDR3 has 14 residues. CDR3 coding DNA: TGTGCCAGTAGCTTTACAGGGGTAGGGCAGCCCCAGCATTTT. Its translation is CASSFTGVGQPQHF.

The rearrangement joins TRBV2 to TRBJ1-1, with D unclear. The CDR3 covers 15 residues. Trimming took 2 bases from V and 0 from J, leaving 10 bases between them. Germline V CDR1 and CDR2: SNHLY, FYNNEI. Here the CDR3 reads CASSESRGMNTEAFF. CDR3 nucleotide sequence: TGTGCCAGCAGTGAATCTAGAGGGATGAACACTGAAGCTTTCTTT.

The chain recombines TRBV5-4 with TRBJ2-3; 10 bases agree with TRBD2. Trimming took 1 base from V and 4 from J; bases not matched to a gene: 3. The germline gives CDR1 SGHNT, CDR2 YYREEE (reference sequence). This CDR3 region has 15 residues. CDR3 sequence reads: CASSLSSGGADTQYF. The CDR3 DNA reads TGTGCCAGCAGCTTGTCTAGCGGGGGTGCAGATACGCAGTATTTT.

This chain links TRBV9 with TRBJ2-3; the match to TRBD2 covers 11 bases. V was pared by 0 bases and J by 1 base, with 7 bases of the junction left unmatched. The CDR3 covers 18 residues. Germline V CDR1 and CDR2: SGDLS, YYNGEE. The CDR3 DNA sequence: TGTGCCAGCAGCGTAGGCCTAGCGGGAGGCGCTGGCACAGATACGCAGTATTTT. This translates into CASSVGLAGGAGTDTQYF.

The chain has TRBV5-1 and TRBJ2-1; D is possibly TRBD2 (6 bases). CDR1 SGHRS and CDR2 YFSETQ come from the germline V gene. Between the trimmed V and J ends, which lost 0 bases and 8 bases, there was a span of 15 bases. CDR3 size: 15 residues. The CDR3 region has the DNA TGCGCCAGCAGCTTGGGACTAGGAGGGTTCTATGAGCAGTTCTTC. Its translation is CASSLGLGGFYEQFF.

This clone was seen a handful of times. The rearrangement joins TRBV29-1 to TRBJ1-2; 11 bases line up with TRBD1. Trimming took 7 bases from V and 3 from J; bases not matched to a gene: 1. The CDR3 has 12 residues. Germline CDR1 and CDR2: SQVTM and ANQGSEA. CDR3 nucleotide sequence: TGCAGCGGGGGACAGGGGGACTATGGCTACACCTTC. Protein: CSGGQGDYGYTF.

The V call is TRBV2, the J call TRBJ1-2, with 9 bases identical to TRBD1. CDR1 and CDR2 from the germline V gene are SNHLY and FYNNEI. This CDR3 is 14 amino acids long. With 6 bases clipped from V and 2 bases from J, the junction kept 4 bases outside the gene matches. This CDR3 is CASRRQGGNYGYTF. Here the CDR3 DNA reads TGTGCCAGCAGGAGACAGGGGGGAAACTATGGCTACACCTTC.

This clone occurred a few times. This rearrangement joins TRBV19 to TRBJ2-2; D perhaps matches TRBD2 (6 bases). Germline V gene sequence: CDR1 LNHDA, CDR2 SQIVND (reference sequence). The CDR3 spans 16 residues. CDR3 protein: CPSTTSSARNTGELFF. DNA for the CDR3: TGTCCATCGACGACCTCTAGCGCCCGGAACACCGGGGAGCTGTTTTTT.

This clone was seen a handful of times. The V gene is TRBV20-1, the J gene TRBJ2-7; D may be TRBD1 (6 bases). V shed 7 bases and J shed 3 bases, with 10 bases lying between them. Germline CDR1 is DFQATT and CDR2 is SNEGSKA (reference sequence). The CDR3 has 11 amino acids. CDR3 bases: TGCAGTGTCAGGGGTGGCTACGAGCAGTACGTC. Translating gives CSVRGGYEQYV.

This clone was seen only a few times. The chain has TRBV5-1 and TRBJ1-4, with no clear D. This CDR3 is built from 12 residues. Germline CDR1 and CDR2: SGHRS and YFSETQ. Trimming removed 4 bases at V and 5 bases at J, with 6 bases between. The CDR3: CASSNGNEKLFF. CDR3 sequence (DNA): TGCGCCAGCAGCAACGGGAATGAAAAACTGTTTTTT.

The genes are TRBV18 and TRBJ1-4, with a weak D call TRBD1 (6 bases). The CDR3 totals 15 residues. Trimming pared 0 bases from V and 7 bases from J, leaving 12 bases between. Germline CDR1 is KGHSH and CDR2 is LQKENI. The CDR3 coding sequence is TGTGCCAGCTCACCACCGTCAGGGGCGGGTGAAAAACTGTTTTTT. Protein product: CASSPPSGAGEKLFF.

The chain is built from TRBV19 and TRBJ2-7; D call uncertain. V was cut by 2 bases and J by 2 bases, with 7 bases left in between. This CDR3 has 13 residues. From germline, CDR1 is LNHDA and CDR2 SQIVND (reference sequence). CDR3 region: CASSIRLAYEQYF. In nucleotides, the CDR3 is TGTGCCAGTAGTATAAGGCTAGCCTACGAGCAGTACTTC.

The V and J genes are TRBV7-2 and TRBJ2-3, with a tentative D call TRBD2 (5 bases). Germline assignment: CDR1 SGHTA and CDR2 FQGNSA. V was shortened by 6 bases and J by 3 bases, with 16 bases between the two germline ends. This CDR3 contains 15 residues. As DNA, the CDR3 is TGTGCCAGCAGGTCTAGCTCCTTCGGAACAGATACGCAGTATTTT. This sequence encodes CASRSSSFGTDTQYF.

This chain joins TRBV5-6 and TRBJ1-4, with D tentatively TRBD1 (5 bases). CDR1 is SGHDT and CDR2 is YYEEEE in the germline V gene. With 1 base removed from V and 7 bases from J, the gap between germline ends came to 14 bases. The CDR3 has 15 residues. In DNA form, the CDR3 reads TGTGCCAGCAGCTTGTCCAGGGAGGCGGGTGAAAAACTGTTTTTT. This translates into CASSLSREAGEKLFF.